The next 8 T cell receptor beta chains were all read from a single sample in a study of T cells in Graves' hyperthyroidism and ophthalmopathy. Amplification targeted TCR beta CDR3 regions from RNA transcripts. Initially, a first-round RT-PCR of the TCR CDR3 employed the HTBI primer set. TCRdb independently ran MiXCR on the multiplex PCR reads; one entry per CDR3 protein. The repertoire consists of 700,000 or so distinct CDR3 sequences, with roughly 15% occurring once and the leading ten covering approximately 12%. Input material: blood. The receptors were sampled from a woman aged 45-65 years with Graves' ophthalmopathy.

Only a few counts were recorded for this clonotype. The chain joins TRBV7-8 to TRBJ1-5, with D possibly being TRBD1 (6 bases). This CDR3 spans 14 amino acids. CDR1 and CDR2 from the germline V gene are SGHVS and FQNEAQ. The V end lost 8 bases, the J end lost 2 bases, and 13 bases lay between the germline ends. The CDR3 nucleotides read TGTGCCAGCTCCAGGGGTTTTGGCAATCAGCCCCAGCATTTT. Encoded protein: CASSRGFGNQPQHF.

This clonotype was detected many times. The chain combines TRBV2 with TRBJ1-2; the match to TRBD1 covers 7 bases. Germline V gene data show CDR1 as SNHLY and CDR2 as FYNNEI. This CDR3 comprises 15 residues. The J segment lost 6 bases and the V segment lost 7 bases, leaving 14 bases of the junction unmatched. CDR3 coding DNA: TGTGCCAGCATTGGGGAAACCACAGGGGCCCATGGCTACACCTTC. Translating gives CASIGETTGAHGYTF.

This clonotype was detected ten times or more. The chain joins TRBV7-3 to TRBJ1-6; maybe TRBD1 (6 bases). V was trimmed by 4 bases and J by 0 bases, leaving 7 bases between them. This CDR3 comprises 15 residues. Germline CDR1 and CDR2: SGHTA and FQGTGA. The DNA for the CDR3 is TGTGCCAGCAGCTCGGACAGCTCCTATAATTCACCCCTCCACTTT. This gives the protein CASSSDSSYNSPLHF.

This clonotype was detected only a few times. V is TRBV4-1 and J is TRBJ2-6; D gene unclear. V dropped 3 bases and J dropped 2 bases, with 14 bases sitting between them. CDR1 is MGHRA, CDR2 YSYEKL, per germline. The CDR3 is 17 amino acids. CDR3 residues: CASSHSSGITGANVLTF. The CDR3, as DNA: TGCGCCAGCAGCCATTCGTCAGGAATCACTGGGGCCAACGTCCTGACTTTC.

This clonotype was counted many times. This CDR3 reads CAWSKDRGRNQPQHF. Written as DNA, the CDR3 is TGTGCCTGGAGTAAGGACAGGGGTCGCAATCAGCCCCAGCATTTT. The rearrangement uses TRBV30 and TRBJ1-5; TRBD1 matches 9 bases. Germline-derived CDR1 and CDR2 are GTSNPN and SVGIG (reference sequence). The CDR3 covers 15 residues. V dropped 2 bases and J dropped 2; count of bases not matched to a gene: 4.

The chain joins TRBV6-2 or TRBV6-3 to TRBJ2-7; D may be TRBD1 or TRBD2 (5 bases each). This CDR3 is built from 15 residues. V lost 2 bases and J lost 4, with 15 bases in between. Germline V gene lookup returns CDR1 MNHEY and CDR2 SVGEGT. CDR3 amino acids: CASSYGRGAPYEQYF. For the CDR3, the DNA is TGTGCCAGCAGTTACGGACGAGGGGCACCTTACGAGCAGTACTTC.

The chain recombines TRBV3-1 with TRBJ2-5; no clear D. Trimming took 0 bases from V and 6 from J, leaving 8 bases between them. From germline, CDR1 is LGHDT and CDR2 YNNKEL (reference sequence). The CDR3 runs 13 residues. Written as DNA, the CDR3 is TGTGCCAGCAGCCAAGATAGGGCGCAGACCCAGTACTTC. Residues: CASSQDRAQTQYF.

In its sample, this clonotype was seen a few times. The V gene is TRBV12-3 or TRBV12-4, the J gene TRBJ1-5, with D perhaps TRBD1 (5 bases). Trimming shortened V by 1 base and J by 5 bases, and 12 bases separated the two germline ends. CDR3 length: 15 residues. CDR3 DNA sequence: TGTGCCAGCAGTTTAGGGCAGGGACTGGATCAGCCCCAGCATTTT. This codes for CASSLGQGLDQPQHF.